This TCR beta chain stems from a study of CD8 T cells in ankylosing spondylitis (dated by TCRdb to 2016 to 2017). Some background on the complete study: T cell receptor beta repertoires were profiled in healthy donors and ankylosing spondylitis patients so that disease-linked TCR variants could be found. In total, the full study cohort was made up of 100 to 140 healthy donors and approximately 24 ankylosing spondylitis patients. Samples of peripheral blood were taken, and for ankylosing spondylitis patients, synovial fluid was collected as well.

Sequencing took place on an Illumina HiSeq 2500. Quantitative 5'-RACE with molecular barcodes was used to prepare TCR beta libraries. In the paper's pipeline: A new computational method, built on a probabilistic model of VDJ rearrangement, was used to identify disease-linked TCR variants. TCRdb handled the public reads itself, with Q25 trimming in fastp and clone calling in MiXCR, and kept productive beta chains. For every CDR3 protein sequence, its rows merge into one entry that carries the most common genes and DNA. Here the V and J calls rest on TCRdb's processing, not on the authors' analysis. This sample holds hundreds of thousands of distinct CDR3 sequences; around 18% were observed only once. The ten largest clones represent roughly 8.3% of the sample. General conclusions and limits of the study: Blood from ankylosing spondylitis patients appeared to be characterized by a TCR beta motif composed of several highly homologous amino acid variants. Some TCR beta motif variants had previously been reported in synovial fluid and blood of reactive arthritis patients, which suggested common disease-initiation mechanisms. The disease-linked clones had a CD8+ phenotype and were found at relatively low frequencies in peripheral blood. The disease-linked clones were reported to be significantly enriched in matched synovial fluid samples from ankylosing spondylitis patients.

As concerns this clonotype: Its antigen target is currently unknown. No much larger clone is present one base from it, and per-base qualities are unavailable.

The source of this sequence is a male donor with ankylosing spondylitis or in good health (not recorded which). Sequenced sample: blood, either unsorted or a sorted T cell fraction (not recorded which).

The CDR3 sequence is CASSPPGTGAEAFF. The DNA sequence is TGTGCCAGCAGTCCACCCGGGACAGGGGCTGAAGCTTTCTTT. The chain links TRBV25-1 with TRBJ1-1; TRBD1 aligns with 10 central bases. CDR1 and CDR2, per the germline V gene, are MGHDK and SYGVNS. Ends trimmed: V by 5 bases, J by 6 bases; bases unmatched to a gene: 6. Inclusive of the bounding cysteine and phenylalanine, the CDR3 is 14 residues long. The CDR3 DNA has 42 bases and is translated from base 1. Outside the CDR3, residues come from the reference TRBV25-1 and TRBJ1-1 proteins, so the full variable domain is: EADIYQTPRYLVIGTGKKITLECSQTMGHDKMYWYQQDPGMELHLIHYSYGVNSTEKGDLSSESTVSRIRTEHFPLTLESARPSHTSQYLCASSPPGTGAEAFFGQGTRLTVV.